These 25 T cell receptor beta chains share one sample of origin, sequenced in a study of blood T cells in healthy people across ages. The authors ran a second PCR of about 6 to 11 cycles using a sample-barcoded 5' primer and a J-beta primer mix. TCRdb itself ran the 5' RACE reads through MiXCR, one entry per CDR3 protein. The sample consists of approximately 800,000 distinct CDR3 sequences, around 62% of them appearing once. Sequenced sample: blood. The receptors here all came from a man aged 25 to 40 in good health.

The chain employs TRBV20-1 and TRBJ1-2, with D unclear. Per germline, CDR1 DFQATT and CDR2 SNEGSKA (reference sequence). The CDR3 is made up of 13 amino acids. Trimming stripped 1 base from V and 2 bases from J, with 8 bases between. The CDR3 nucleotides read TGCAGTGCTAGAGCTCAGCTGAACTATGGCTACACCTTC. This translates into CSARAQLNYGYTF.

This clonotype was seen a handful of times. The chain carries TRBV2 and TRBJ2-7, with no clear D. This CDR3 comprises 11 residues. With 7 bases removed from V and 5 bases from J, the gap between germline ends came to 9 bases. The germline CDR1 and CDR2 sequences are SNHLY and FYNNEI. Here the CDR3 DNA reads TGTGCCAGCACCCCTGGGGACGAGCAGTACTTC. Translating gives CASTPGDEQYF. The full variable domain, its missing parts supplied by reference TRBV2 and TRBJ2-7, is EPEVTQTPSHQVTQMGQEVILRCVPISNHLYFYWYRQILGQKVEFLVSFYNNEISEKSEIFDDQFSVERPDGSNFTLKIRSTKLEDSAMYFCASTPGDEQYFGPGTRLTVT.

The chain is built from TRBV7-9 and TRBJ2-5, with a tentative D call TRBD1 (7 bases). The J call is in doubt because the DNA end fits TRBJ2-7 better. Germline assignment: CDR1 SEHNR and CDR2 FQNEAQ (reference sequence). The CDR3 is 14 amino acids. CDR3 residues: CASSLEGAFYEQYF. The CDR3 region has the DNA TGTGCCAGCAGCCTGGAGGGGGCGTTCTACGAGCAGTACTTC.

This chain links TRBV20-1 with TRBJ2-1; 8 nucleotides agree with TRBD2. With 5 bases clipped from V and 6 bases from J, the junction kept 9 bases outside the gene matches. This CDR3 spans 14 amino acids. Germline loops: CDR1 DFQATT, CDR2 SNEGSKA (reference sequence). The CDR3 is CSASPGGPGNEQFF. The CDR3 nucleotides are TGCAGTGCTTCCCCGGGGGGGCCAGGCAATGAGCAGTTCTTC.

The chain is built from TRBV4-3 and TRBJ2-1; 11 bases are a match to TRBD2. The germline CDR1 and CDR2 sequences are LGHNA and YSLEER. The CDR3 consists of 17 residues. J was trimmed by 0 bases and V by 1 base; bases with no gene match: 2. The CDR3 spells CASSQVAGGSSYNEQFF. In DNA form, the CDR3 reads TGCGCCAGCAGCCAAGTAGCGGGGGGGAGCTCCTACAATGAGCAGTTCTTC.

This rearrangement joins TRBV7-2 to TRBJ2-7, with D uncertain. The CDR3 length is 12 residues. CDR1 SGHTA and CDR2 FQGNSA come from the germline V gene. Trimming removed 1 base at V and 6 bases at J, with 7 bases between. The CDR3 reads CASSLVRFEQYF. The CDR3 coding sequence is TGTGCCAGCAGCTTAGTACGGTTCGAGCAGTACTTC.

The V gene is TRBV27, the J gene TRBJ2-3; the D gene is possibly TRBD2 (6 bases). Germline V gene lookup returns CDR1 MNHEY and CDR2 SMNVEV (reference sequence). With 8 bases removed from V and 6 bases from J, the gap between germline ends came to 21 bases. The CDR3 covers 15 residues. This chain's CDR3 is CASLTRSGSPDTQYF. The CDR3 DNA is TGTGCCAGCCTCACTAGAAGCGGGTCCCCTGATACGCAGTATTTT.

This clonotype showed up just a few times. The rearrangement uses TRBV4-3 and TRBJ2-7; D tentatively reads TRBD1 or TRBD2 (5 bases each). V lost 0 bases, J lost 0 bases, and 9 bases lay in between. The CDR3 runs 15 residues. The germline V gene has CDR1 LGHNA and CDR2 YSLEER. The DNA for the CDR3 is TGCGCCAGCAGCCAAGATCTGGGGGTCTCCTACGAGCAGTACTTC. Its protein is CASSQDLGVSYEQYF.

This chain uses TRBV27 with TRBJ2-1; 7 nucleotides align to TRBD1. From germline, CDR1 is MNHEY and CDR2 SMNVEV (reference sequence). The trim removed 4 bases at V and 2 bases at J, leaving 2 bases unmatched. The CDR3 is 14 residues long. CDR3 DNA: TGTGCCAGCAGTTGGGACAGAGCCTACAATGAGCAGTTCTTC. Amino acids: CASSWDRAYNEQFF.

This clonotype was recorded a few times. The genes are TRBV29-1 and TRBJ2-3; no clear D. Germline V gene data show CDR1 as SQVTM and CDR2 as ANQGSEA. The V end lost 3 bases, the J end lost 2 bases, and 12 bases lay between the germline ends. The CDR3 sequence is 14 residues long. As DNA, the CDR3 is TGCAGCGTTGAGTTGCCGGATCCCACAGATACGCAGTATTTT. Encoded protein: CSVELPDPTDTQYF.

This chain joins TRBV20-1 and TRBJ2-7, with TRBD1 matching over 10 bases. The CDR3 consists of 17 residues. Losses at the gene ends were 6 bases for V and 2 bases for J; bases not matched to a gene: 16. Germline CDR1 reads DFQATT; CDR2 reads SNEGSKA (reference sequence). CDR3 nucleotides: TGCAGTGCGATCGACAGGGGGCGCGATTATTCCCCCTACGAGCAGTACTTC. Translating gives CSAIDRGRDYSPYEQYF.

The V gene is TRBV2, the J gene TRBJ2-4, with D perhaps given as TRBD1 or TRBD2 (5 bases each). CDR1 and CDR2 from the germline V gene are SNHLY and FYNNEI. CDR3 length equals 13 residues. V was cut by 8 bases and J by 8 bases, with 16 bases left in between. CDR3 protein: CASSTKGVHIQYF. CDR3 DNA: TGTGCCAGCTCGACTAAAGGGGTTCACATTCAGTACTTC. Full variable domain (outside the CDR3, taken from reference TRBV2 and TRBJ2-4): EPEVTQTPSHQVTQMGQEVILRCVPISNHLYFYWYRQILGQKVEFLVSFYNNEISEKSEIFDDQFSVERPDGSNFTLKIRSTKLEDSAMYFCASSTKGVHIQYFGAGTRLSVL.

This clonotype was counted only a few times. This chain uses TRBV7-2 with TRBJ2-1; no definite D call. CDR3 size: 11 residues. Trimming shortened V by 3 bases and J by 9 bases, and 6 bases separated the two germline ends. CDR1 and CDR2 (germline): SGHTA, FQGNSA. The CDR3 region has the DNA TGTGCCAGCAGCTTCTATGTTGAGCAGTTCTTC. Protein product: CASSFYVEQFF.

The rearrangement links TRBV7-2 to TRBJ2-3; TRBD1 is a possible D gene (6 bases). This CDR3 is 20 amino acids long. Trimming pared 3 bases from V and 6 bases from J, leaving 31 bases between. Per germline, CDR1 SGHTA and CDR2 FQGNSA. CDR3 DNA sequence: TGTGCCAGCAGCTTGGAGGTTTGGGGGCTCCCGCCGACGGATGTGGATACGCAGTATTTT. It yields the protein CASSLEVWGLPPTDVDTQYF.

This clonotype occurred a few times. V gene TRBV4-3 combines with J gene TRBJ2-7, with 9 positions matching TRBD1. The V segment lost 3 bases and the J segment 4 bases; nucleotides outside the gene matches: 7. This CDR3 is built from 15 residues. Germline CDR1 is LGHNA and CDR2 is YSLEER. This CDR3 is CASSQQMDRGYEQYF. The CDR3 coding sequence is TGCGCCAGCAGCCAGCAGATGGACAGGGGTTACGAGCAGTACTTC.

CDR3: CASSYSSTGEKLFF. The CDR3 region has the DNA TGTGCCAGCAGTTACTCGTCAACGGGTGAAAAACTGTTTTTT. This chain uses TRBV6-6 with TRBJ1-4; D unclear. CDR1 is MNHNY and CDR2 is SVGAGI in the germline V gene (reference sequence). Trimming took 0 bases from V and 7 from J, leaving 9 bases between them. The length of the CDR3 is 14 residues.

This chain connects TRBV20-1 to TRBJ2-7; perhaps TRBD2 as D (5 bases). V was cut by 6 bases and J by 5 bases, with 14 bases left in between. The CDR3 totals 12 residues. CDR1 is DFQATT, CDR2 SNEGSKA, per germline (reference sequence). This chain's CDR3 is CSASRDHNEQYF. The CDR3 DNA reads as TGCAGTGCCAGCCGGGATCATAACGAGCAGTACTTC.

Turning to this clonotype: The junction and the germline gene differ at one end; a read error may be behind it. The chain is built from TRBV4-3 and TRBJ2-1; 11 bases match TRBD2. This CDR3 region has 17 residues. Germline assignment: CDR1 LGHNA and CDR2 YSLEER. The CDR3 DNA reads TGCGTCAGCAGCCAAGATCTTTCTAGCGGGGGGTACAATGAGCAGTTCTTC. Its protein product is CVSSQDLSSGGYNEQFF.

This clonotype was counted between two and nine times. CDR3 sequence (DNA): TGCAGCGTTGAGGGACATTTTCGGGACTATGGCTACACCTTC. It specifies CSVEGHFRDYGYTF. V is TRBV29-1 and J is TRBJ1-2; TRBD1 might be the D (6 bases). The germline V gene encodes CDR1 SQVTM and CDR2 ANQGSEA. The ends were cut back, 3 bases at V and 3 bases at J, with 14 bases in the middle. This CDR3 contains 14 residues.

Ten or more counts support this clonotype. The CDR3 coding sequence is TGTGCCATCAGAACCGACAGGGAGGGTCTTGAGCAGTTCTTC. Amino acids: CAIRTDREGLEQFF. This chain connects TRBV10-3 to TRBJ2-1, with D perhaps being TRBD1 or TRBD2 (7 bases each). Germline-derived CDR1 and CDR2 are ENHRY and SYGVKD. V lost 6 bases, J lost 9 bases, and 18 bases lay in between. The CDR3 runs to 14 residues.

The V call is TRBV20-1, the J call TRBJ2-2, with 8 bases matching TRBD1. This CDR3 contains 14 residues. The trim removed 3 bases at V and 5 bases at J, leaving 5 bases unmatched. Germline V gene data show CDR1 as DFQATT and CDR2 as SNEGSKA (reference sequence). The CDR3 is CSASRTGRTGELFF. CDR3 nucleotides: TGCAGTGCTAGTCGGACAGGGCGGACCGGGGAGCTGTTTTTT.

This chain uses TRBV5-6 with TRBJ2-7; no firm D call. Trimming pared 0 bases from V and 12 bases from J, leaving 10 bases between. CDR1 and CDR2 from the germline V gene are SGHDT and YYEEEE. The CDR3 sequence is 11 residues long. CDR3 nucleotides: TGTGCCAGCAGCTTGGGGGTGACCCGGTACTTC. It encodes CASSLGVTRYF.

V is TRBV9 and J is TRBJ2-1; possible D gene TRBD2, 5 bases. Germline V lookup: CDR1 SGDLS, CDR2 YYNGEE. CDR3 length equals 13 residues. V lost 1 base, J lost 6 bases, and 8 bases lay in between. The CDR3 region is CASSVRGRNEQFF. Here the CDR3 DNA reads TGTGCCAGCAGCGTACGAGGGCGCAATGAGCAGTTCTTC.

This clonotype was picked up a small number of times. The chain links TRBV6-5 to TRBJ2-7, with D unresolved. The V end was cut by 4 bases, the J end by 7 bases, with 8 bases between. Germline CDR1 and CDR2: MNHEY and SVGAGI. This CDR3 is 11 amino acids long. In nucleotides, the CDR3 is TGTGCCAGCAGTTCGAAACTGGAGCAGTACTTC. Its protein product is CASSSKLEQYF.

The chain joins TRBV6-6 to TRBJ2-1; D may be TRBD1 or TRBD2 (5 bases each). V lost 10 bases and J 0 bases, leaving 22 bases between the germline ends. CDR1 and CDR2 (germline): MNHNY, SVGAGI (reference sequence). The CDR3 is 17 amino acids. The CDR3, as DNA: TGTGCCACCAAAGGGACGTCCGACGCTAGCTCCTACAATGAGCAGTTCTTC. Translated: CATKGTSDASSYNEQFF.